The 5 T cell receptor beta chains presented below share a single source sample, sequenced in a study of blood T cell repertoires in COVID-19 (dated by TCRdb to between 2020 and 2021). The library was made by the immunoSEQ multiplex PCR assay. The clones in this table, taken by TCRdb from immuneACCESS, are in-frame only. Not every clone is retained; where verified, under half of the shortfall comes from an unresolved V gene, and the cause of the rest is unknown. For this sample there are fewer than 500,000 clones; roughly nine tenths appear just once. The top ten hold approximately 2% of the sample. Sequencing was done on a sample of PBMCs or T cells enriched from blood (not recorded which). All receptors derive from a woman under 30 with acute COVID-19.

V usage is TRBV20-1 and J usage is TRBJ2-7, with 7 bases fitting TRBD1. The CDR3 sequence is 17 residues long. J gave up 2 bases and V 3 bases, and 16 bases lay outside the gene matches. The germline gives CDR1 DFQATT, CDR2 SNEGSKA (reference sequence). DNA of the CDR3: TGCAGTGCTAGTTCCACCACCATGAGGGGGCCTACCTACGAGCAGTACTTC. It translates to CSASSTTMRGPTYEQYF.

V and J are TRBV6-5 and TRBJ1-2; D perhaps matches TRBD1 (5 bases). Trimming removed 6 bases at V and 0 bases at J, with 8 bases between. CDR3 length equals 13 residues. The germline gives CDR1 MNHEY, CDR2 SVGAGI. CDR3 coding DNA: TGTGCCAGCAGACTACAGGCTAACTATGGCTACACCTTC. This codes for CASRLQANYGYTF.

The J gene is TRBJ1-2, the V gene TRBV29-1; D perhaps matches TRBD1 (6 bases). Germline V gives CDR1 SQVTM, CDR2 ANQGSEA. V was clipped by 4 bases and J by 7 bases, with 13 bases between them. The CDR3 loop spans 12 amino acids. The DNA of the CDR3 is TGCAGCGTTGTGTCACAGGGTGGTGGCTACACCTTC. It specifies CSVVSQGGGYTF.

The chain couples TRBV18 to TRBJ2-6; D perhaps matches TRBD1 (5 bases). V was pared by 2 bases and J by 0 bases, with 11 bases between. Per the germline V gene, CDR1 is KGHSH and CDR2 is LQKENI. This CDR3 is built from 17 residues. The CDR3 region has the DNA TGTGCCAGCTCACCAGTACAGGCCAACTCTGGGGCCAACGTCCTGACTTTC. Protein: CASSPVQANSGANVLTF. Based on the CDR3 plus reference TRBV18 and TRBJ2-6, the full variable domain is NAGVMQNPRHLVRRRGQEARLRCSPMKGHSHVYWYRQLPEEGLKFMVYLQKENIIDESGMPKERFSAEFPKEGPSILRIQQVVRGDSAAYFCASSPVQANSGANVLTFGAGSRLTVL.

The CDR3 bases are TGTGCCAGTTTTTCAAGGGACAGACCGCACTATGGCTACACCTTC. Translating it yields CASFSRDRPHYGYTF. The chain uses TRBV5-6 and TRBJ1-2; 7 bases are shared with TRBD1. Germline assignment: CDR1 SGHDT and CDR2 YYEEEE. The CDR3 covers 15 residues. The J segment lost 3 bases and the V segment lost 8 bases, leaving 13 bases of the junction unmatched.